The next 24 T cell receptor beta chains were all read from a single sample in a study of cytomegalovirus exposure and HLA in healthy donors. PCR employed 60 Vbeta and 13 Jbeta primers. Some clones are missing from TCRdb's copy, which holds only in-frame ones; the method was immunoSEQ multiplex PCR. The sample lists around 140,000 clones, about 81% occurring once. Specimen: PBMCs. The receptors derive from a woman aged 45-65 years in good health and CMV-seropositive.

This clone was detected a few times. V gene TRBV7-2 combines with J gene TRBJ1-3, with 7 positions matching TRBD1. V shed 3 bases, J shed 4 bases, and the junction held 9 bases outside the gene matches. This CDR3 spans 16 amino acids. CDR1 SGHTA and CDR2 FQGNSA come from the germline V gene. The CDR3 nucleotides are TGTGCCAGCAGCTTTACCAGGACAGGTTCAGGAAACACCATATATTTT. This translates into CASSFTRTGSGNTIYF. The full variable domain, in which reference TRBV7-2 and TRBJ1-3 provide the parts outside the CDR3, is GAGVSQSPSNKVTEKGKDVELRCDPISGHTALYWYRQSLGQGLEFLIYFQGNSAPDKSGLPSDRFSAERTGGSVSTLTIQRTQQEDSAVYLCASSFTRTGSGNTIYFGEGSWLTVV.

The gene calls are TRBV5-1 and TRBJ2-7; a weak D match, TRBD1 (6 bases). Deletions cut 2 bases from V and 0 bases from J, with 12 bases between. From germline, CDR1 is SGHRS and CDR2 YFSETQ. This CDR3 contains 15 residues. The CDR3 bases are TGCGCCAGCAGCTTTGACAGGCCGACCTCCTACGAGCAGTACTTC. As protein: CASSFDRPTSYEQYF.

This chain's CDR3 is CASTLHGANTEAFF. CDR3 in DNA: TGTGCCAGTACCCTACATGGGGCGAACACTGAAGCTTTCTTT. The V call is TRBV19, the J call TRBJ1-1; tentatively, D is TRBD1 (5 bases). Trimming took 7 bases from V and 1 from J, leaving 13 bases between them. The CDR3 length is 14 residues. The V gene's germline CDR1 is LNHDA and CDR2 SQIVND (reference sequence).

The V call is TRBV18, the J call TRBJ2-6; possibly TRBD2 for D (6 bases). Trimming took 0 bases from V and 4 from J, leaving 7 bases between them. In germline, CDR1 is KGHSH, CDR2 LQKENI. The CDR3 runs to 15 residues. The CDR3 bases are TGTGCCAGCTCACCACCGGGGAGGGGGGCCAACGTCCTGACTTTC. Translating gives CASSPPGRGANVLTF.

The rearrangement links TRBV5-5 to TRBJ1-1; D perhaps matches TRBD1 (5 bases). Germline loops: CDR1 SGHKS, CDR2 YYEKEE (reference sequence). V dropped 2 bases and J dropped 0 bases, with 14 bases sitting between them. CDR3 length: 16 residues. CDR3 sequence: CASSFDSFLLNTEAFF. The CDR3 region has the DNA TGTGCCAGCAGCTTTGACAGCTTCCTCCTGAACACTGAAGCTTTCTTT.

The J gene is TRBJ2-3, the V gene TRBV5-1, with TRBD2 matching 8 bases. Trimming removed 0 bases from V and 6 bases from J; junction bases left unmatched: 0. Germline CDR1 SGHRS, CDR2 YFSETQ. This CDR3 has 13 residues. The CDR3 DNA is TGCGCCAGCAGCTTGGGACTAGCGGATACGCAGTATTTT. Translation gives CASSLGLADTQYF.

This chain connects TRBV6-1 to TRBJ1-2; a weak D match, TRBD1 (5 bases). V was cut by 5 bases and J by 0 bases, with 10 bases left in between. Per the germline V gene, CDR1 is MNHNS and CDR2 is SASEGT. The CDR3 contains 14 residues. This chain's CDR3 is CASSTTASNYGYTF. The CDR3 DNA reads TGTGCCAGCAGTACGACAGCGTCTAACTATGGCTACACCTTC.

This chain uses TRBV5-1 with TRBJ1-4, with 10 bases matching TRBD1. The CDR3 runs 16 residues. J gave up 6 bases and V 0 bases, and 5 bases lay outside the gene matches. Germline V CDR1 and CDR2: SGHRS, YFSETQ. DNA of the CDR3: TGCGCCAGCAGCTTGGCCCCGGGGACAGGGGATGAAAAACTGTTTTTT. Translated, it gives CASSLAPGTGDEKLFF.

As for this clone: This sample also contains other DNA sequences that code for the same CDR3. The rearrangement uses TRBV25-1 and TRBJ1-5; D is possibly TRBD1 (5 bases). The V end lost 8 bases, the J end lost 7 bases, and 24 bases lay between the germline ends. Germline V gene data show CDR1 as MGHDK and CDR2 as SYGVNS. This CDR3 comprises 16 residues. This chain's CDR3 is CASDSSTGTQEQPQHF. DNA of the CDR3: TGTGCCAGCGATTCATCGACGGGGACTCAGGAACAGCCCCAGCATTTT.

The rearrangement links TRBV19 to TRBJ2-7; no firm D call. The CDR3 contains 14 residues. Germline V lookup: CDR1 LNHDA, CDR2 SQIVND (reference sequence). The ends were cut back, 0 bases at V and 5 bases at J, with 11 bases in the middle. This CDR3 reads CASSIDPWSDEQYF. The CDR3 bases are TGTGCCAGTAGTATAGATCCTTGGTCGGACGAGCAGTACTTC.

V and J are TRBV7-3 and TRBJ1-1, with no clear D. V shed 6 bases and J shed 1 base, with 9 bases lying between them. The CDR3 contains 13 residues. The germline V gene has CDR1 SGHTA and CDR2 FQGTGA. The CDR3 reads CASSQTANTEAFF. As DNA, the CDR3 is TGTGCCAGCAGTCAAACAGCGAACACTGAAGCTTTCTTT.

The chain couples TRBV27 to TRBJ2-7, with 7 bases fitting TRBD1. J gave up 6 bases and V 6 bases, and 5 bases lay outside the gene matches. In germline, CDR1 is MNHEY, CDR2 SMNVEV (reference sequence). The CDR3 has 12 residues. CDR3 nucleotide sequence: TGTGCCAGCAGCAACAGGGGAGTCGAGCAGTACTTC. This gives the protein CASSNRGVEQYF.

As to this clone: The same CDR3 can be traced to other DNA sequences in this sample. V is TRBV28 and J is TRBJ2-1, with unresolved D. This CDR3 has 11 amino acids. Looked up from germline, CDR1 is MDHEN and CDR2 is SYDVKM. Trimming stripped 5 bases from V and 6 bases from J, with 5 bases between. The CDR3 coding sequence is TGTGCCAGCAGTCCCCGCAATGAGCAGTTCTTC. It encodes CASSPRNEQFF.

This clone was counted many times. V and J are TRBV5-1 and TRBJ2-1; 9 bases match TRBD1. The CDR3 extends over 14 amino acids. J lost 10 bases, V lost 4 bases, and 9 bases had no gene match. Germline CDR1 is SGHRS and CDR2 is YFSETQ. This chain's CDR3 is CASSPQGGQGEQFF. The CDR3 region has the DNA TGCGCCAGCAGCCCGCAGGGGGGACAGGGAGAGCAGTTCTTC. Full variable domain (missing parts from reference TRBV5-1 and TRBJ2-1): KAGVTQTPRYLIKTRGQQVTLSCSPISGHRSVSWYQQTPGQGLQFLFEYFSETQRNKGNFPGRFSGRQFSNSRSEMNVSTLELGDSALYLCASSPQGGQGEQFFGPGTRLTVL.

The rearrangement links TRBV7-3 to TRBJ2-3, with 10 positions matching TRBD2. Per the germline V gene, CDR1 is SGHTA and CDR2 is FQGTGA. This CDR3 is 15 amino acids long. Losses at the gene ends were 2 bases for V and 3 bases for J; bases not matched to a gene: 2. CDR3 amino acids: CASSLLAGETDTQYF. As DNA, the CDR3 is TGTGCCAGCAGCTTACTAGCGGGAGAAACAGATACGCAGTATTTT.

V gene TRBV5-1 combines with J gene TRBJ2-2, with 12 bases identical to TRBD2. This CDR3 spans 16 amino acids. V shed 2 bases and J 4 bases; nucleotides not matched to a gene: 3. The germline CDR1 and CDR2 sequences are SGHRS and YFSETQ. The CDR3 nucleotides read TGCGCCAGCAGCTTTGGACTAGCGGGGACCACCGGGGAGCTGTTTTTT. Encoded protein: CASSFGLAGTTGELFF.

This chain connects TRBV27 to TRBJ2-3; no firm D call. The CDR3 spans 15 residues. V was clipped by 7 bases and J by 0 bases, with 14 bases between them. Per germline, CDR1 MNHEY and CDR2 SMNVEV (reference sequence). CDR3 protein: CASKLSTPSTDTQYF. CDR3 nucleotides: TGTGCCAGCAAACTATCGACGCCCAGCACAGATACGCAGTATTTT.

Comments on this clone: The junction differs from germline at one of its ends, possibly a read error. The rearrangement links TRBV7-7 to TRBJ1-2; 7 bases map to TRBD1. The CDR3 loop spans 15 amino acids. CDR1 is SSHAT and CDR2 is FNYEAQ in the germline V gene (reference sequence). The CDR3 here is CASSLKMTGRTGYTF. The CDR3 region has the DNA TGTGCTAGCAGCTTAAAAATGACAGGGAGAACTGGCTACACCTTC. The complete variable domain, with remaining parts taken from reference TRBV7-7 and TRBJ1-2, reads GAGVSQSPRYKVTKRGQDVTLRCDPISSHATLYWYQQALGQGPEFLTYFNYEAQPDKSGLPSDRFSAERPEGSISTLTIQRTEQRDSAMYRCASSLKMTGRTGYTFGSGTRLTVV.

This chain joins TRBV5-4 and TRBJ1-1; tentative D call: TRBD1 (6 bases). Trimming pared 4 bases from V and 6 bases from J, leaving 16 bases between. Germline CDR1 SGHNT, CDR2 YYREEE (reference sequence). CDR3 size: 14 residues. CDR3 in DNA: TGTGCCAGCAGCGACCCAGGGGTCGAGGCTGAAGCTTTCTTT. This sequence encodes CASSDPGVEAEAFF.

The chain links TRBV5-4 to TRBJ1-1; 7 positions agree with TRBD1. Germline CDR1 is SGHNT and CDR2 is YYREEE (reference sequence). The CDR3 is made up of 14 amino acids. The ends lost 4 bases at V and 4 bases at J; junction bases unmatched: 7. The CDR3 DNA reads TGTGCCAGCAGCACGCAGACAGGGCGCACTGAAGCTTTCTTT. It yields the protein CASSTQTGRTEAFF.

The rearrangement links TRBV5-1 to TRBJ2-5; D might be TRBD1 (6 bases). Germline V CDR1 and CDR2: SGHRS, YFSETQ. This CDR3 has 15 residues. Trimming took off 3 bases at V and 2 bases at J, with 14 bases between the two ends. The CDR3 DNA reads TGCGCCAGCAGCTGGAACAAGGGGACACAAGAGACCCAGTACTTC. Amino acid sequence: CASSWNKGTQETQYF.

This clone was seen a single time. This rearrangement joins TRBV15 to TRBJ1-3; D not certain. The CDR3 runs to 15 residues. Germline V CDR1 and CDR2: LNHNV, YYDKDF (reference sequence). V lost 1 base to trimming and J lost 4 bases, with 11 bases between them. The CDR3 region is CATSRGPSEGNTIYF. DNA of the CDR3: TGTGCCACCAGCAGAGGTCCATCCGAGGGAAACACCATATATTTT.

The genes are TRBV6-1 and TRBJ2-3; 10 bases map to TRBD1. The CDR3 totals 15 residues. Germline lookup yields CDR1 MNHNS and CDR2 SASEGT. V lost 4 bases, J lost 4 bases, and 5 bases stayed unmatched. The chain's CDR3 is CASSATGGSADTQYF. CDR3 nucleotide sequence: TGTGCCAGCAGTGCGACAGGGGGCAGCGCAGATACGCAGTATTTT.

The chain has TRBV5-1 and TRBJ2-2, with 7 bases that match TRBD1. Germline CDR1 and CDR2: SGHRS and YFSETQ. Trimming took 4 bases from V and 0 from J; bases not matched to a gene: 6. This CDR3 has 16 amino acids. The CDR3 spells CASSLAQGANTGELFF. In DNA form, the CDR3 reads TGCGCCAGCAGCCTGGCCCAGGGGGCGAACACCGGGGAGCTGTTTTTT. Filled out from reference TRBV5-1 and TRBJ2-2, the complete variable domain reads KAGVTQTPRYLIKTRGQQVTLSCSPISGHRSVSWYQQTPGQGLQFLFEYFSETQRNKGNFPGRFSGRQFSNSRSEMNVSTLELGDSALYLCASSLAQGANTGELFFGEGSRLTVL.